This note documents a single T cell receptor (beta chain) sequence. This clonotype was observed at least ten times. It has no known antigen specificity. The sample holds no much larger clone one base away, and base qualities are not on file. The library was generated by multiplex PCR. These reads were obtained on an Illumina HiSeq 4000. To build TCR beta libraries, CDR3 regions were amplified by Arm-PCR using iRepertoire HTBI primers. PCR products were gel purified before sequencing. In the paper's pipeline: Gene usage analysis of CDR3 amino acid clonotypes relied on the 60 or so TRBV and 14 TRBJ segments identified across samples. Filtered high-quality paired reads were merged into contigs using COPE and FqMerger. Contigs were aligned with BLAST to IMGT TRBV, TRBD and TRBJ reference genes, and CDR3 was defined per IMGT. Clonotypes above 0.1% frequency were classified as highly expanded clones. Shannon entropy was used to measure repertoire diversity, and the Gini coefficient was used to measure V-J evenness. A clonotype was considered public if more than one individual shared it. The public reads were reprocessed in TCRdb via fastp at Q25 and MiXCR, keeping in-frame beta chains. Each entry merges the rows of one CDR3 protein and shows their most common DNA and genes. TCRdb, not the authors, supplied the V and J calls. The sample includes about 440,000 distinct CDR3 sequences, with more than 12% observed a single time. The ten largest clones add up to over 15% of the sample.

The junction carries 5 bases between V and J, which are trimmed by 4 bases and 1 base respectively. The CDR3 has 11 amino acids, counting the end cysteine and phenylalanine. The read is trimmed to its CDR3 DNA, 33 bases read in frame from base 1. The germline V gene (reference sequence) specifies GTSNPN as CDR1 and SVGIG as CDR2. This entry belongs to a study of regulatory T cells in long-lasting Graves disease (dated by TCRdb to the early 2020s). Background for the entire study: Newly diagnosed Graves' disease patients had taken antithyroid drugs for less than 3 months. The study was conducted in China and was registered as a clinical trial. Patients with persistent Graves' disease were compared with patients with newly diagnosed Graves' disease using TCR sequencing and RNA sequencing of peripheral blood. A total of around 35 samples underwent TCR sequencing: around 13 from persistent and about 20 from newly diagnosed Graves' disease patients. Study-level results and caveats: Peripheral blood alone was examined, since thyroid tissue, which constituted the primary lesion, could not be accessed. TRBV28, TRBJ1-2 and TRBJ2-5 were preferentially used in persistent disease, while TRBV20-1 and TRBJ2-1 were favored in newly diagnosed disease. Compared with newly diagnosed patients, persistent Graves' disease patients had lower TCR Shannon entropy and fewer highly expanded clones, which suggests clonal expansion. More public clonotypes were shared among persistent patients (roughly 2,900) than among newly diagnosed patients (over 900). Only the TCR beta chain was sequenced and analyzed. The authors acknowledged the small sample size as a limitation that may reduce accuracy.

This specimen's time point label, per the study, means: newly diagnosed GD, antithyroid drugs for less than 3 months. For both TCR sequencing and RNA sequencing, RNA was extracted from PBMCs using TRIzol. The diagnosis of Graves' disease followed American Thyroid Association guidelines. The patients came from an endocrinology department in Xi'an, China. Each patient gave approximately 9.7 milliliters of peripheral blood, collected in an EDTA anticoagulant tube. Ficoll Paque Plus density gradient separation was used to isolate PBMCs, and no additional T cell sorting was done. An Agilent 2100 Bioanalyzer and agarose gel were used to assess RNA quality, and a NanoDrop 2000 was used to measure RNA concentration. The same specimen was also included in a second study, on T cells in Graves' hyperthyroidism and ophthalmopathy. The second investigation adds: Graves' hyperthyroidism was defined as stable when no progression to ophthalmopathy occurred over 18 months of follow-up. Hyperthyroidism patients were newly diagnosed, with disease duration under 2 months, and aged 18 to 65 years. Patients with uncontrolled infections, other autoimmune diseases, pregnancy or lactation were excluded. Diagnoses were established on the basis of clinical symptoms, serum thyroxine and TRAb, thyroid ultrasound, and orbital computed tomography. The first round of RT-PCR for the TCR CDR3 was performed with the HTBI primer set and the Qiagen OneStep RT-PCR kit. Most expanded thyroid clonotypes (frequency above 0.001) were also detected in blood, a finding suggesting that blood repertoires may reflect thyroid immune responses. In cross-validation, a model built on a 13 V-J signature told ophthalmopathy apart from stable hyperthyroidism with less than 90% sensitivity and roughly 81% specificity, and in testing the same model reached 80%/75%. In validation, the model predicted progression to ophthalmopathy a median of about 5.9 months before onset, with over 60% sensitivity and 72.22% specificity. A discovery cohort of about a hundred patients, 43 with Graves' ophthalmopathy and 57 with stable Graves' hyperthyroidism, was used to find distinguishing TCR V-J signatures. Prospective prediction of ophthalmopathy was tested in an independent validation cohort consisting of under 20 hyperthyroidism patients and approximately 16 patients who later progressed to ophthalmopathy. For training and testing, the 100 or so patients in the discovery cohort were randomly divided in a 7:3 ratio. In about 6 Graves' hyperthyroidism patients, the study also compared T-cell repertoires from thyroid tissue with T-cell repertoires from blood. Following sampling, methimazole starting at 30 mg daily was given to hyperthyroidism patients, and high-dose intravenous methylprednisolone was given to ophthalmopathy patients. The libraries were constructed in a second round of multiplex PCR and then size-selected and purified. Sequencing of the libraries was done on an Illumina HiSeq2000 using paired-end 100 bp reads. SOAPnuke was used to process the raw data, with reads discarded if the reads contained adapters or uncalled bases, had a mean Phred below 15, or lacked an exact constant-primer or identifier match. COPE v1.2.5 was used to merge the high-quality paired reads, and each unique nucleotide sequence was defined as a clonotype. MiTCR v1.1 was used to align clonotypes to the IMGT TRBV, TRBD and TRBJ reference segments. Only V-J combinations with frequency above 0.0001, covering approximately 99% of repertoires, were analysed. The TCS score was defined as F50 (clonal expansion) divided by E x V (chaos), with BLOSUM62-based TCRdist calculated between CDR3 peptides within each V-J. Welch's t-statistics and random forest reduced 514 V-J features to some 14, which were used in a naive Bayes classifier (R e1071). Sample size was not statistically predetermined, and blinding of investigators to group allocation was not performed. According to the paper, TCR Vbeta CDR3 sequencing was carried out on over 130 peripheral blood samples, which came from around 43 ophthalmopathy, fewer than 80 hyperthyroidism and roughly 17 progressor patients.

The TCR sequence derives from a woman in her thirties with Graves disease. Donor details come from another sample of the same person, matched by shared clones. Sequenced here: peripheral blood mononuclear cells (PBMCs), sampled at new diagnosis, from a patient treated with antithyroid drugs. This chain is built from TRBV30 and TRBJ2-7; no confident D gene assignment can be made. Here is the DNA: TGTGCCTGGACGGATTCCTACGAGCAGTACTTC. This translates into CAWTDSYEQYF.